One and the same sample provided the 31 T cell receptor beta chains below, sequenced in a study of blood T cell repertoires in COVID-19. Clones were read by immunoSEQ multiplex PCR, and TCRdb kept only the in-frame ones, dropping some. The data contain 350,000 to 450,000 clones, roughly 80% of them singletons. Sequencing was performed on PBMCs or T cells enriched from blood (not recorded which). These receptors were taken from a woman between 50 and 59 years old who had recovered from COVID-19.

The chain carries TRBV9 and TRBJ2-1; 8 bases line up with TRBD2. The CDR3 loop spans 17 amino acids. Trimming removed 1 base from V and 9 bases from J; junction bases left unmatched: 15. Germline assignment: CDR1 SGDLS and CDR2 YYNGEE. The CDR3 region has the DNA TGTGCCAGCAGCGTAAATCCAGCGGGAGAAGTATTGGTTGAGCAGTTCTTC. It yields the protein CASSVNPAGEVLVEQFF.

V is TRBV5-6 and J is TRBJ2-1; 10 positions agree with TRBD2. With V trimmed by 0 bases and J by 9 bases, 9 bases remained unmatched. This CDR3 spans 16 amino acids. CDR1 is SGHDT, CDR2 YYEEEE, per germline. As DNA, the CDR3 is TGTGCCAGCAGCTTGGGACTAGCGGGTTCCATGGGTGAGCAGTTCTTC. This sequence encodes CASSLGLAGSMGEQFF.

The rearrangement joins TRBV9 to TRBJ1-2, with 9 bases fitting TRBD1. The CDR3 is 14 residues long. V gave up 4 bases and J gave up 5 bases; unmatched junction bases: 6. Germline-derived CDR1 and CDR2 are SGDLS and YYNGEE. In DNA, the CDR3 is TGTGCCAGCAGCATCGGGACAGGGAGTTATGGCTACACCTTC. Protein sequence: CASSIGTGSYGYTF. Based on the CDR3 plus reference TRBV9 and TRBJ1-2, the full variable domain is DSGVTQTPKHLITATGQRVTLRCSPRSGDLSVYWYQQSLDQGLQFLIQYYNGEERAKGNILERFSAQQFPDLHSELNLSSLELGDSALYFCASSIGTGSYGYTFGSGTRLTVV.

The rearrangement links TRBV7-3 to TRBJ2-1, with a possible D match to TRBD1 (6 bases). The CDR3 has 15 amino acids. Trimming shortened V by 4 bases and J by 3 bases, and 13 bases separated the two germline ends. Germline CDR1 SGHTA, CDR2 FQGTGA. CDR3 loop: CASSYSTGIYNEQFF. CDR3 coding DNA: TGTGCCAGCAGCTACTCGACAGGCATCTACAATGAGCAGTTCTTC.

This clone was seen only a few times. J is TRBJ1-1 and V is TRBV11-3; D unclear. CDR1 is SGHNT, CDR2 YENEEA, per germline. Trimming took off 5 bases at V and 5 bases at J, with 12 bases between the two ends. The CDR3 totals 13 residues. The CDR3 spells CASSLTRGTEAFF. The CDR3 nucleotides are TGTGCCAGCAGCCTGACCCGAGGGACTGAAGCTTTCTTT.

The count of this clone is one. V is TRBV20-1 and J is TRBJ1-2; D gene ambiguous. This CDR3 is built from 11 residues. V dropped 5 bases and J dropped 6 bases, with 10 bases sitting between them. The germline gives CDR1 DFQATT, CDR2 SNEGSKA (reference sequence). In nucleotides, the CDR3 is TGCAGTGCTCGCAGTGGTAATGGCTACACCTTC. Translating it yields CSARSGNGYTF.

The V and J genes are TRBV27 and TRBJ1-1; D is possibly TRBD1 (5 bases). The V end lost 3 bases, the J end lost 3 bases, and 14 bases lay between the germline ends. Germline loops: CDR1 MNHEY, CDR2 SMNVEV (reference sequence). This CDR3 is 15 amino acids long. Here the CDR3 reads CASSLIRVGYTEAFF. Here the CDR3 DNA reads TGTGCCAGCAGTTTGATCAGGGTAGGCTACACTGAAGCTTTCTTT.

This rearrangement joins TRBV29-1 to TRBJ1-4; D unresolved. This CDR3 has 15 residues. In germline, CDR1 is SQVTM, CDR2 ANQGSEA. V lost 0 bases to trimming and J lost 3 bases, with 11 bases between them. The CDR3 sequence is CSVEEGRGPNEKLFF. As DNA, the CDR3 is TGCAGCGTTGAAGAAGGACGGGGTCCTAATGAAAAACTGTTTTTT.

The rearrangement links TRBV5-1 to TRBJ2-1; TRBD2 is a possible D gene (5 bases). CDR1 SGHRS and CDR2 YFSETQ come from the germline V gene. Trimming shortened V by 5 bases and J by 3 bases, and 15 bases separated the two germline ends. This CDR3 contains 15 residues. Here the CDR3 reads CASSLDGELYNEQFF. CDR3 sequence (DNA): TGCGCCAGCAGTCTGGACGGGGAGCTCTACAATGAGCAGTTCTTC.

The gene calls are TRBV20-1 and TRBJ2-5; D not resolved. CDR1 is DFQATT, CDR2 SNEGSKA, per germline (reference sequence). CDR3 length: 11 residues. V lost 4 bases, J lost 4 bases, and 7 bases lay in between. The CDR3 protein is CSAKVAETQYF. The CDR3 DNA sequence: TGCAGTGCTAAGGTAGCAGAGACCCAGTACTTC.

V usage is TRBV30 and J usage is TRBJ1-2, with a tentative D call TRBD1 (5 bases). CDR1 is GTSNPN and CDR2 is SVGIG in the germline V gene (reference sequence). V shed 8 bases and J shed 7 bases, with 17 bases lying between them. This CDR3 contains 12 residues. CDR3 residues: CARGEGPGGYTF. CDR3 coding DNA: TGTGCCCGAGGAGAGGGGCCGGGTGGCTACACCTTC. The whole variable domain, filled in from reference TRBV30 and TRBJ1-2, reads SQTIHQWPATLVQPVGSPLSLECTVEGTSNPNLYWYRQAAGRGLQLLFYSVGIGQISSEVPQNLSASRPQDRQFILSSKKLLLSDSGFYLCARGEGPGGYTFGSGTRLTVV.

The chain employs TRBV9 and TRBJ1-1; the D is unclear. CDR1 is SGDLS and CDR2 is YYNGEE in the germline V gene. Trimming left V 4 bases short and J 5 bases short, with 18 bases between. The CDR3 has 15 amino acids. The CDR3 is CASSSRGLSGTEAFF. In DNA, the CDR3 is TGTGCCAGCAGCTCCCGAGGCCTCTCCGGTACTGAAGCTTTCTTT.

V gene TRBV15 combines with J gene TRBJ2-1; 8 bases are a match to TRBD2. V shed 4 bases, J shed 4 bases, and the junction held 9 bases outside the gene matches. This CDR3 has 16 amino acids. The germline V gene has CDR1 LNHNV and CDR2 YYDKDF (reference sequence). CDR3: CATSNGLAPQYNEQFF. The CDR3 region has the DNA TGTGCCACCAGCAACGGACTAGCTCCCCAATACAATGAGCAGTTCTTC. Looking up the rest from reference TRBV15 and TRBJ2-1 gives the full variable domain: DAMVIQNPRYQVTQFGKPVTLSCSQTLNHNVMYWYQQKSSQAPKLLFHYYDKDFNNEADTPDNFQSRRPNTSFCFLDIRSPGLGDTAMYLCATSNGLAPQYNEQFFGPGTRLTVL.

CDR3 in DNA: TGTGCCAGCAGCTGGACTAGCGGAGTTGCTCCCTACGAGCAGTACTTC. It is translated as CASSWTSGVAPYEQYF. This chain joins TRBV5-4 and TRBJ2-7; 10 bases line up with TRBD2. The V gene end was trimmed by 3 bases and the J gene end by 2 bases; junction bases not matched to a gene: 8. Germline CDR1 SGHNT, CDR2 YYREEE (reference sequence). The CDR3 totals 16 residues.

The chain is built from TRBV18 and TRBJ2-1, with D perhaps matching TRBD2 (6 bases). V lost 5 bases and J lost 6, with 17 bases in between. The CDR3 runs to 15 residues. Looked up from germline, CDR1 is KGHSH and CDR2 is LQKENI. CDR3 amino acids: CASSSEGTSSNEQFF. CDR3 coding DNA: TGTGCCAGCTCATCAGAGGGGACTTCAAGCAATGAGCAGTTCTTC.

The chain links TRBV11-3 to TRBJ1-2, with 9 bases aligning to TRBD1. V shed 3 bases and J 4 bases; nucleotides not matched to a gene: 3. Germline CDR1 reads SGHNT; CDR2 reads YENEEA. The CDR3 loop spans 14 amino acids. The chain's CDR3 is CASSLPGQGYGYTF. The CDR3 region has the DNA TGTGCCAGCAGCTTGCCGGGACAGGGCTATGGCTACACCTTC.

Written as DNA, the CDR3 is TGCAGCGGAGGAGAGCGACTAGCTTCTAACTATGGCTACACCTTC. The encoded protein is CSGGERLASNYGYTF. This chain joins TRBV29-1 and TRBJ1-2; D not resolved. This CDR3 contains 15 residues. Trimming shortened V by 7 bases and J by 0 bases, and 18 bases separated the two germline ends. Germline V gene lookup returns CDR1 SQVTM and CDR2 ANQGSEA.

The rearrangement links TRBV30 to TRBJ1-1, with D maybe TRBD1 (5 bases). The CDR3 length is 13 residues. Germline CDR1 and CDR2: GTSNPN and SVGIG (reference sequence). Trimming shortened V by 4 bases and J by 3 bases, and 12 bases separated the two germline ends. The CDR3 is CAWNPGRDTEAFF. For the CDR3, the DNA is TGTGCCTGGAACCCAGGGAGGGACACTGAAGCTTTCTTT. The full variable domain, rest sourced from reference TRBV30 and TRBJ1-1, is SQTIHQWPATLVQPVGSPLSLECTVEGTSNPNLYWYRQAAGRGLQLLFYSVGIGQISSEVPQNLSASRPQDRQFILSSKKLLLSDSGFYLCAWNPGRDTEAFFGQGTRLTVV.

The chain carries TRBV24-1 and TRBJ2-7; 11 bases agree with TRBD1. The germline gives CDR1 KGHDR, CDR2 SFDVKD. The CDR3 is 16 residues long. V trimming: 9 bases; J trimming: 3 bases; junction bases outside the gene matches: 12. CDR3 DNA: TGTGCCACCGGAACCAGACCGGGACAGGGGGACTACGAGCAGTACTTC. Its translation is CATGTRPGQGDYEQYF.

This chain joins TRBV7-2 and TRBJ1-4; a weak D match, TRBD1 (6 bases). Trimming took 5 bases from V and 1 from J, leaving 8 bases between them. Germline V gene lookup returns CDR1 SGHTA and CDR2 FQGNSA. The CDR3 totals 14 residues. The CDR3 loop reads CASSRDITNEKLFF. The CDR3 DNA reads TGTGCCAGCAGCCGGGACATAACTAATGAAAAACTGTTTTTT.

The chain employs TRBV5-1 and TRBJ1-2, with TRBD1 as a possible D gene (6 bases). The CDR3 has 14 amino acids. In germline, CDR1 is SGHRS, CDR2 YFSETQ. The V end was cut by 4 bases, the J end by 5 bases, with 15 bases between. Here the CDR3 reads CASSPTGFGYGYTF. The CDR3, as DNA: TGCGCCAGCAGCCCTACAGGGTTTGGGTATGGCTACACCTTC.

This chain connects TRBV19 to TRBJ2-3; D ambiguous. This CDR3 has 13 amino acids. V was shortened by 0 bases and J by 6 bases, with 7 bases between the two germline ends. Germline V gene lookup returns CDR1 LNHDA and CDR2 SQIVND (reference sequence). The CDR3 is CASSIDRRDTQYF. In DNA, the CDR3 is TGTGCCAGTAGTATAGATCGCCGGGATACGCAGTATTTT. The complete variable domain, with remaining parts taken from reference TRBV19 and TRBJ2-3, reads DGGITQSPKYLFRKEGQNVTLSCEQNLNHDAMYWYRQDPGQGLRLIYYSQIVNDFQKGDIAEGYSVSREKKESFPLTVTSAQKNPTAFYLCASSIDRRDTQYFGPGTRLTVL.

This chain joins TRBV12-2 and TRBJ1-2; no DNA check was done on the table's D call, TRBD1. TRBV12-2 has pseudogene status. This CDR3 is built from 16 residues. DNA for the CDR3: TGTGCAAGTCGCTCGGGACAGGGGCCATCTAACTATGGCTACACCTTC. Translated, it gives CASRSGQGPSNYGYTF.

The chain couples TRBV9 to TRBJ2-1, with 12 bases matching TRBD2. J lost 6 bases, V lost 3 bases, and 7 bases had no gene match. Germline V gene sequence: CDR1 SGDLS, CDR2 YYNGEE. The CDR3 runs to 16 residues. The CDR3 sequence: CASSGLAGDPLNEQFF. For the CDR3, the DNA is TGTGCCAGCAGCGGACTAGCGGGGGACCCACTCAATGAGCAGTTCTTC.

The CDR3 bases are TGTGCCAGCTCACCGACAGTAAAGGATCAGCCCCAGCATTTT. This sequence encodes CASSPTVKDQPQHF. The rearrangement links TRBV18 to TRBJ1-5; D possibly corresponds to TRBD1 (5 bases). CDR3 length: 14 residues. Trimming pared 3 bases from V and 5 bases from J, leaving 11 bases between. The germline V gene encodes CDR1 KGHSH and CDR2 LQKENI.

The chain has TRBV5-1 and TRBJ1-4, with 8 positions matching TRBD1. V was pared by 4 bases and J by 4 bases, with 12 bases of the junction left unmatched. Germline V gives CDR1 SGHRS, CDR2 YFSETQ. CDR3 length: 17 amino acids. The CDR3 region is CASSERVTGQGNEKLFF. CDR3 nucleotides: TGCGCCAGCAGCGAGAGGGTTACAGGACAGGGTAATGAAAAACTGTTTTTT.

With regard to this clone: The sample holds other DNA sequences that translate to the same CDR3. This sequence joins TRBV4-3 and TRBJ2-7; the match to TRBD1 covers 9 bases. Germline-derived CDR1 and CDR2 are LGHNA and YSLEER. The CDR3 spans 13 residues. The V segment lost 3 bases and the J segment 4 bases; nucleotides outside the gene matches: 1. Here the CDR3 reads CASSQTGGYEQYF. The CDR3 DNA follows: TGCGCCAGCAGCCAGACAGGGGGGTACGAGCAGTACTTC.

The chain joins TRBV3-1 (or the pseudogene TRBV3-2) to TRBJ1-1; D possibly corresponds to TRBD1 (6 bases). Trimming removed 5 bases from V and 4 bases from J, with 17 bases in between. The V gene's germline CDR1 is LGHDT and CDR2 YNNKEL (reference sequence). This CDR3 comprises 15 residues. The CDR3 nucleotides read TGTGCCAGCAGCTCGCGGGGGGCCCGCGGCACTGAAGCTTTCTTT. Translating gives CASSSRGARGTEAFF.

In DNA, the CDR3 is TGTGCCAGCAGGTTTGAGGGACAGGCCCCTAACTATGGCTACACCTTC. This translates into CASRFEGQAPNYGYTF. The V and J genes are TRBV27 and TRBJ1-2; 8 positions agree with TRBD1. CDR3 length: 16 residues. With 6 bases clipped from V and 0 bases from J, the junction kept 9 bases outside the gene matches. Germline CDR1 and CDR2: MNHEY and SMNVEV (reference sequence).

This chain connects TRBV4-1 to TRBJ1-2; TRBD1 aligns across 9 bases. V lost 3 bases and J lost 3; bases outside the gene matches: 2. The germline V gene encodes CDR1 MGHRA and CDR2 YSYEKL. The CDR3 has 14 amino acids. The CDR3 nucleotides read TGCGCCAGCAGCCACGGGGACAGGGACTATGGCTACACCTTC. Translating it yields CASSHGDRDYGYTF.

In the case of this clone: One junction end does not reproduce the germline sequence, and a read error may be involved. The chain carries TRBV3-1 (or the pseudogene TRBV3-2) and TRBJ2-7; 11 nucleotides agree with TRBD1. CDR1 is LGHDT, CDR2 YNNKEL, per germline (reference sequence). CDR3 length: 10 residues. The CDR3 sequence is CASSPRDRGF. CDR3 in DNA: TGTGCCAGCAGCCCCCGGGACAGGGGGTTC.